A single sample is the source of the 26 T cell receptor beta chains below, sequenced in a study of cytomegalovirus exposure and HLA in healthy donors. The protocol was immunoSEQ multiplex PCR, while the TCRdb copy is restricted to in-frame clones and leaves out a portion. The top ten clones hold 5.5% to 6.5% of a sample with some 240,000 clones, around four fifths of them seen once. The sequenced sample consisted of PBMCs. The receptors come from a young woman in good health and CMV-seronegative.

This chain connects TRBV28 to TRBJ2-5; D ambiguous. Trimming removed 4 bases at V and 5 bases at J, with 14 bases between. Germline V gene sequence: CDR1 MDHEN, CDR2 SYDVKM. This CDR3 is 14 amino acids long. The CDR3 sequence is CASSSDPSGETQYF. The CDR3 DNA is TGTGCCAGCAGTTCGGACCCTTCCGGCGAGACCCAGTACTTC.

The chain couples TRBV7-7 to TRBJ2-3; a weak D match, TRBD2 (6 bases). CDR3 length: 13 amino acids. Germline loops: CDR1 SSHAT, CDR2 FNYEAQ (reference sequence). The V end was cut by 4 bases, the J end by 4 bases, with 9 bases between. This chain's CDR3 is CASSSRGPDTQYF. The CDR3, as DNA: TGTGCCAGCAGCTCGCGGGGACCAGATACGCAGTATTTT.

This clone was seen more than once but under ten times. The CDR3 coding sequence is TGTGCCAGCAGCTCAGATAGCGGGAGGGCCTCCTACGAGCAGTACTTC. This translates into CASSSDSGRASYEQYF. This chain connects TRBV9 to TRBJ2-7; 11 bases agree with TRBD2. Germline CDR1 is SGDLS and CDR2 is YYNGEE. This CDR3 comprises 16 residues. The V gene end was trimmed by 4 bases and the J gene end by 0 bases; junction bases not matched to a gene: 6.

The chain recombines TRBV4-1 with TRBJ2-1, with a possible D match to TRBD1 (7 bases). CDR1 and CDR2 from the germline V gene are MGHRA and YSYEKL. V shed 2 bases and J shed 6 bases, with 20 bases lying between them. This CDR3 comprises 17 residues. The CDR3 DNA follows: TGCGCCAGCAGCCAATCCCAGACAGGGTGGGGGGCCAATGAGCAGTTCTTC. It yields the protein CASSQSQTGWGANEQFF.

V is TRBV28 and J is TRBJ1-5, with a tentative D call TRBD1 (5 bases). Trimming pared 6 bases from V and 7 bases from J, leaving 25 bases between. The germline gives CDR1 MDHEN, CDR2 SYDVKM. This CDR3 comprises 17 residues. The CDR3 here is CASRIRWKGRPRQPQHF. As DNA, the CDR3 is TGTGCCAGCAGAATAAGGTGGAAGGGGAGGCCTCGACAGCCCCAGCATTTT.

The chain is built from TRBV6-5 and TRBJ1-1; 7 nucleotides match TRBD1. The CDR3 loop spans 14 amino acids. Germline CDR1 MNHEY, CDR2 SVGAGI. Losses at the gene ends were 7 bases for V and 4 bases for J; bases not matched to a gene: 9. In DNA form, the CDR3 reads TGTGCCAGCAAGTTTGCAGGGGGAGTCACTGAAGCTTTCTTT. It is translated as CASKFAGGVTEAFF.

This chain joins TRBV30 and TRBJ2-1; a weak D match, TRBD2 (6 bases). The germline CDR1 and CDR2 sequences are GTSNPN and SVGIG (reference sequence). V gave up 3 bases and J gave up 9 bases, with 21 bases separating them. The CDR3 spans 15 residues. CDR3 loop: CAWRTPLAGLPEQFF. As DNA, the CDR3 is TGTGCCTGGAGAACTCCACTAGCAGGTCTTCCTGAGCAGTTCTTC.

The V and J genes are TRBV27 and TRBJ2-7, with TRBD2 matching over 7 bases. This CDR3 region has 17 residues. The V gene end was trimmed by 2 bases and the J gene end by 3 bases; junction bases not matched to a gene: 13. Germline values: CDR1 MNHEY, CDR2 SMNVEV (reference sequence). CDR3 sequence (DNA): TGTGCCAGCAGTTTAGGGGGAGTGGGGCGGGGGAGCTACGAGCAGTACTTC. Translation gives CASSLGGVGRGSYEQYF.

The chain links TRBV7-9 to TRBJ1-4; tentatively, D is TRBD1 (6 bases). V lost 5 bases to trimming and J lost 5 bases, with 27 bases between them. This CDR3 comprises 19 residues. Germline loops: CDR1 SEHNR, CDR2 FQNEAQ (reference sequence). CDR3 DNA sequence: TGTGCCAGCAGCCCCAGGGGAGGGGCAGGGGCAGGCGGAAATGAAAAACTGTTTTTT. Protein: CASSPRGGAGAGGNEKLFF.

This sequence joins TRBV30 and TRBJ2-1; TRBD1 matches 7 bases. The length of the CDR3 is 15 residues. Germline CDR1 reads GTSNPN; CDR2 reads SVGIG (reference sequence). Germline trimming cut 3 bases from V and 4 bases from J; bases unmatched to any gene: 9. In DNA, the CDR3 is TGTGCCTGGAGGACAGGGTTTTTGGGATACAATGAGCAGTTCTTC. Protein: CAWRTGFLGYNEQFF.

The gene calls are TRBV7-9 and TRBJ1-1, with D possibly TRBD1 on 6 matching bases. Trimming took off 5 bases at V and 6 bases at J, with 19 bases between the two ends. The CDR3 is made up of 15 amino acids. Germline V gene data show CDR1 as SEHNR and CDR2 as FQNEAQ (reference sequence). The DNA of the CDR3 is TGTGCCAGCAGCGCCAACCACATACAGGGTGCTGAAGCTTTCTTT. Translation gives CASSANHIQGAEAFF.

The rearrangement joins TRBV9 to TRBJ2-5, with TRBD1 identical over 8 bases. The germline CDR1 and CDR2 sequences are SGDLS and YYNGEE. CDR3 length: 15 amino acids. V gave up 4 bases and J gave up 2 bases; unmatched junction bases: 7. The CDR3 DNA follows: TGTGCCAGCAGCTCCCGGACAGGGCGGCAAGAGACCCAGTACTTC. This encodes CASSSRTGRQETQYF.

CDR3: CASSHQYNYGYTF. In DNA form, the CDR3 reads TGTGCCAGCAGCCACCAATATAACTATGGCTACACCTTC. V and J are TRBV7-2 and TRBJ1-2; D is ambiguous. The V gene's germline CDR1 is SGHTA and CDR2 FQGNSA. The V end was cut by 5 bases, the J end by 1 base, with 8 bases between. This CDR3 comprises 13 residues.

The chain combines TRBV14 with TRBJ2-5; D gene unclear. Looked up from germline, CDR1 is SGHDN and CDR2 is FVKESK. The CDR3 has 12 residues. Between the trimmed V and J ends, which lost 9 bases and 5 bases, there was a span of 13 bases. CDR3 amino acids: CASGRLRETQYF. The CDR3 DNA follows: TGTGCCAGTGGACGGCTTCGGGAGACCCAGTACTTC.

The V gene is TRBV27, the J gene TRBJ1-2; no definite D call. V lost 6 bases, J lost 4 bases, and 18 bases lay in between. CDR3 length: 15 residues. CDR1 and CDR2 from the germline V gene are MNHEY and SMNVEV (reference sequence). DNA for the CDR3: TGTGCCAGCAGAGGAACCGCAGCCACACCCTATGGCTACACCTTC. Protein: CASRGTAATPYGYTF.

The chain has TRBV27 and TRBJ2-5; maybe TRBD2 (6 bases). Germline V gives CDR1 MNHEY, CDR2 SMNVEV (reference sequence). The V end was cut by 3 bases, the J end by 4 bases, with 9 bases between. The CDR3 runs 13 residues. CDR3 loop: CASSFVGGETQYF. The CDR3 region has the DNA TGTGCCAGCAGTTTTGTGGGGGGAGAGACCCAGTACTTC.

The chain links TRBV28 to TRBJ1-5, with 9 bases fitting TRBD1. In germline, CDR1 is MDHEN, CDR2 SYDVKM. CDR3 length: 16 amino acids. With V trimmed by 6 bases and J by 3 bases, 9 bases remained unmatched. The CDR3 loop is CASRPNGQGLNQPQHF. CDR3 bases: TGTGCCAGCAGACCCAATGGACAGGGGCTCAATCAGCCCCAGCATTTT.

This clone was detected only a few times. The chain joins TRBV19 to TRBJ1-2, with D unclear. The germline V and J ends were trimmed by 7 bases and 7 bases, with 13 bases remaining between them. This CDR3 has 12 amino acids. Germline V gene sequence: CDR1 LNHDA, CDR2 SQIVND (reference sequence). The CDR3 spells CASTREFGGYTF. In DNA form, the CDR3 reads TGTGCCAGTACCCGGGAATTCGGTGGCTACACCTTC.

This sequence joins TRBV11-2 and TRBJ2-1; D perhaps matches TRBD1 (5 bases). The CDR3 has 16 residues. CDR1 is SGHAT and CDR2 is FQNNGV in the germline V gene. Trimming took off 2 bases at V and 0 bases at J, with 11 bases between the two ends. CDR3: CASSLNLGPSYNEQFF. The CDR3 nucleotides read TGTGCCAGCAGCTTAAATCTGGGGCCCTCCTACAATGAGCAGTTCTTC.

A word on this clone: The sample contains more than one DNA sequence encoding this CDR3. J is TRBJ1-1 and V is TRBV18; D unresolved. CDR3 length: 14 amino acids. Trimming removed 3 bases at V and 2 bases at J, with 10 bases between. Looked up from germline, CDR1 is KGHSH and CDR2 is LQKENI. CDR3 amino acids: CASSPLGGNTEAFF. The CDR3 coding sequence is TGTGCCAGCTCACCTCTCGGCGGTAACACTGAAGCTTTCTTT.

The chain combines TRBV27 with TRBJ1-2; tentative D call: TRBD1 (5 bases). The CDR3 spans 17 residues. Germline CDR1 reads MNHEY; CDR2 reads SMNVEV (reference sequence). Trimming removed 3 bases at V and 3 bases at J, with 20 bases between. CDR3 in amino acids: CASSLTAGFLRDYGYTF. The CDR3 nucleotides are TGTGCCAGCAGTTTGACTGCAGGGTTTTTGAGGGACTATGGCTACACCTTC.

The chain recombines TRBV5-1 with TRBJ1-4; no definite D call. Germline values: CDR1 SGHRS, CDR2 YFSETQ. V was cut by 3 bases and J by 3 bases, with 9 bases left in between. The CDR3 is 14 residues long. CDR3 region: CASSSRGPNEKLFF. CDR3 in DNA: TGCGCCAGCAGCTCCCGGGGTCCTAATGAAAAACTGTTTTTT.

The rearrangement joins TRBV6-5 to TRBJ2-3, with D possibly matching TRBD2 (6 bases). CDR3 length: 13 amino acids. Germline loops: CDR1 MNHEY, CDR2 SVGAGI. Trimming left V 6 bases short and J 0 bases short, with 7 bases between. For the CDR3, the DNA is TGTGCCAGCAGCCGGGGGAGCACAGATACGCAGTATTTT. Translating gives CASSRGSTDTQYF.

This clone was picked up one time. The chain uses TRBV5-1 and TRBJ1-1; D is perhaps TRBD1 (5 bases). V lost 4 bases and J lost 4, with 17 bases in between. This CDR3 comprises 15 residues. CDR1 SGHRS and CDR2 YFSETQ come from the germline V gene. The chain's CDR3 is CASSPGPGQGTEAFF. The CDR3 nucleotides are TGCGCCAGCAGCCCGGGCCCGGGGCAGGGCACTGAAGCTTTCTTT.

The CDR3 loop is CATSKLDRGNQPQHF. DNA for the CDR3: TGTGCCACCAGCAAACTGGACAGGGGCAATCAGCCCCAGCATTTT. The chain employs TRBV15 and TRBJ1-5; 8 bases are shared with TRBD1. The CDR3 is 15 amino acids. Looked up from germline, CDR1 is LNHNV and CDR2 is YYDKDF (reference sequence). V dropped 4 bases and J dropped 2; count of bases not matched to a gene: 4.

The rearrangement joins TRBV9 to TRBJ2-6; tentatively, D is TRBD1 (5 bases). Germline V gene data show CDR1 as SGDLS and CDR2 as YYNGEE. V lost 2 bases, J lost 0 bases, and 12 bases lay in between. The CDR3 is made up of 17 amino acids. CDR3 region: CASSVSRVSSGANVLTF. In DNA, the CDR3 is TGTGCCAGCAGCGTCTCCAGGGTTAGCTCTGGGGCCAACGTCCTGACTTTC.